This passage covers 18 T cell receptor beta chains from one sample sequenced in a study of T cell responses to AZD1222 COVID-19 vaccine. Here immunoSEQ multiplex PCR was the method, and the copy in TCRdb shows in-frame clones only, minus some. Of over 110,000 clones in the sample, around nine tenths were seen once. This material consisted of peripheral blood, taken 28 days after the second AZD1222 dose. All receptors derive from an adult who received the AZD1222 COVID-19 vaccine.

The sample holds a few counts of this clone. The chain links TRBV18 to TRBJ2-7; D is ambiguous. V lost 3 bases, J lost 2 bases, and 5 bases lay in between. This CDR3 is 12 amino acids long. CDR1 and CDR2 (germline): KGHSH, LQKENI. CDR3 loop: CASSPDAYEQYF. CDR3 bases: TGTGCCAGCTCACCGGACGCCTACGAGCAGTACTTC. Full variable domain (remainder filled in from reference TRBV18 and TRBJ2-7): NAGVMQNPRHLVRRRGQEARLRCSPMKGHSHVYWYRQLPEEGLKFMVYLQKENIIDESGMPKERFSAEFPKEGPSILRIQQVVRGDSAAYFCASSPDAYEQYFGPGTRLTVT.

The rearrangement joins TRBV7-8 to TRBJ1-1, with a weak D call TRBD1 (5 bases). The length of the CDR3 is 17 residues. Germline CDR1 and CDR2: SGHVS and FQNEAQ. Trimming shortened V by 1 base and J by 1 base, and 16 bases separated the two germline ends. This CDR3 reads CASSLVIGGRRNTEAFF. The CDR3 nucleotides are TGTGCCAGCAGCTTAGTGATCGGGGGTCGGAGGAACACTGAAGCTTTCTTT.

This clone was seen a single time. CDR3 DNA: TGTGCCAGCAGCCAAGGAACCGGGGAGCTGTTTTTT. It yields the protein CASSQGTGELFF. The chain carries TRBV14 and TRBJ2-2, with no clear D. CDR1 SGHDN and CDR2 FVKESK come from the germline V gene. The CDR3 consists of 12 residues. Trimming removed 1 base from V and 5 bases from J, with 2 bases in between.

The chain links TRBV14 to TRBJ1-6; TRBD1 aligns across 12 bases. CDR1 SGHDN and CDR2 FVKESK come from the germline V gene. The CDR3 has 15 residues. Trimming took 3 bases from V and 9 from J; bases not matched to a gene: 3. This CDR3 reads CASSHPGQGASPLHF. In DNA form, the CDR3 reads TGTGCCAGCAGCCATCCGGGACAGGGGGCTTCACCCCTCCACTTT.

The genes are TRBV28 and TRBJ1-3, with D perhaps matching TRBD1 (6 bases). This CDR3 is built from 14 residues. The V end was cut by 1 base, the J end by 4 bases, with 8 bases between. In germline, CDR1 is MDHEN, CDR2 SYDVKM. The CDR3, as DNA: TGTGCCAGCAGTTTATCCCAGGGGGGAAACACCATATATTTT. It specifies CASSLSQGGNTIYF.

The rearrangement joins TRBV6-5 to TRBJ2-1, with 10 bases that match TRBD2. This CDR3 is built from 14 residues. The ends lost 8 bases at V and 7 bases at J; junction bases unmatched: 8. Germline V CDR1 and CDR2: MNHEY, SVGAGI. In DNA form, the CDR3 reads TGTGCCAGCGGAAGCGGGGGGGCCACAAATGAGCAGTTCTTC. It specifies CASGSGGATNEQFF.

V gene TRBV15 combines with J gene TRBJ1-1; D is ambiguous. The germline V gene encodes CDR1 LNHNV and CDR2 YYDKDF (reference sequence). The CDR3 contains 14 residues. Trimming removed 1 base at V and 6 bases at J, with 12 bases between. The CDR3 coding sequence is TGTGCCACCAGCAGAGGCTCGAGAGGTGCTGAAGCTTTCTTT. Protein sequence: CATSRGSRGAEAFF.

This rearrangement joins TRBV4-3 to TRBJ1-5; D gene uncertain. V was trimmed by 0 bases and J by 2 bases, leaving 14 bases between them. This CDR3 contains 17 residues. Germline CDR1 and CDR2: LGHNA and YSLEER. CDR3 DNA sequence: TGCGCCAGCAGCCAAGATCTTCCGCATTGGGGCAATCAGCCCCAGCATTTT. Translation gives CASSQDLPHWGNQPQHF.

This clone occurred once. The chain joins TRBV10-3 to TRBJ1-6, with 10 bases lining up with TRBD1. This CDR3 is 15 amino acids long. CDR1 is ENHRY, CDR2 SYGVKD, per germline. Unmatched junction bases numbered 6, after V lost 6 bases and J lost 7 bases. The DNA of the CDR3 is TGTGCCATCAGACCCGGGACAGGGGAAAATTCACCCCTCCACTTT. Translated, it gives CAIRPGTGENSPLHF.

The chain has TRBV15 and TRBJ2-2; D perhaps matches TRBD1 (5 bases). Germline lookup yields CDR1 LNHNV and CDR2 YYDKDF (reference sequence). The V and J ends lost 0 bases and 5 bases respectively, with 13 bases between them. The CDR3 spans 16 residues. The CDR3 loop is CATSRDVARATGELFF. The CDR3 coding sequence is TGTGCCACCAGCAGAGATGTCGCCAGGGCGACCGGGGAGCTGTTTTTT.

The chain has TRBV10-1 and TRBJ1-2, with TRBD1 as a possible D gene (6 bases). V lost 10 bases and J lost 7, with 13 bases in between. The CDR3 runs to 11 residues. The germline V gene has CDR1 WNHNN and CDR2 SYGVQD (reference sequence). The CDR3 protein is CAKQGTGGYTF. The DNA of the CDR3 is TGCGCCAAACAGGGAACGGGTGGCTACACCTTC.

The chain is built from TRBV7-2 and TRBJ1-1, with no clear D. The germline CDR1 and CDR2 sequences are SGHTA and FQGNSA. Trimming removed 7 bases at V and 6 bases at J, with 15 bases between. The CDR3 runs to 13 residues. CDR3 in DNA: TGTGCCAGCACCCCTGGGCGTTCGGCTGAAGCTTTCTTT. This translates into CASTPGRSAEAFF. The variable domain in full, with the rest retrieved from reference TRBV7-2 and TRBJ1-1, is GAGVSQSPSNKVTEKGKDVELRCDPISGHTALYWYRQSLGQGLEFLIYFQGNSAPDKSGLPSDRFSAERTGGSVSTLTIQRTQQEDSAVYLCASTPGRSAEAFFGQGTRLTVV.

V gene TRBV6-6 combines with J gene TRBJ1-1, with a weak D call TRBD1 (5 bases). The V gene lost 0 bases and the J gene lost 1 base, with 12 bases spanning the gap. In germline, CDR1 is MNHNY, CDR2 SVGAGI (reference sequence). This CDR3 is 16 amino acids long. As DNA, the CDR3 is TGTGCCAGCAGTTACTCGCTTCTAGGGGCGAACACTGAAGCTTTCTTT. Encoded protein: CASSYSLLGANTEAFF.

The gene calls are TRBV27 and TRBJ2-3; TRBD2 agrees at 7 bases. CDR1 is MNHEY, CDR2 SMNVEV, per germline (reference sequence). This CDR3 has 16 amino acids. J gave up 2 bases and V 6 bases, and 11 bases lay outside the gene matches. This CDR3 reads CASRWAWGGTTDTQYF. Here the CDR3 DNA reads TGTGCCAGCAGGTGGGCGTGGGGGGGTACCACAGATACGCAGTATTTT.

V and J are TRBV7-9 and TRBJ2-1; 7 bases align to TRBD2. The V gene's germline CDR1 is SEHNR and CDR2 FQNEAQ (reference sequence). The CDR3 sequence is 14 residues long. V shed 3 bases and J 4 bases; nucleotides not matched to a gene: 3. The CDR3 reads CASSFLRGYNEQFF. In DNA, the CDR3 is TGTGCCAGCAGCTTCTTGCGGGGGTACAATGAGCAGTTCTTC.

The genes are TRBV30 and TRBJ1-1; D perhaps matches TRBD1 (5 bases). Per the germline V gene, CDR1 is GTSNPN and CDR2 is SVGIG (reference sequence). Deletions cut 0 bases from V and 2 bases from J, with 19 bases between. This CDR3 contains 17 residues. The CDR3 spells CAWSVIGGRWGNTEAFF. CDR3 DNA sequence: TGTGCCTGGAGTGTAATTGGAGGGCGGTGGGGCAACACTGAAGCTTTCTTT.

The chain combines TRBV6-5 with TRBJ1-2; 11 bases match TRBD1. Germline CDR1 MNHEY, CDR2 SVGAGI. V was clipped by 5 bases and J by 7 bases; unmatched bases: 6. CDR3 size: 14 residues. Here the CDR3 DNA reads TGTGCCAGCAGTCCCGGGACAGGGGGAAGTGGCTACACCTTC. Its protein is CASSPGTGGSGYTF.

The CDR3 spells CANQNEGGKAFF. The CDR3 DNA reads TGTGCCAACCAAAACGAAGGGGGTAAAGCTTTCTTT. The V call is TRBV12-3 or TRBV12-4, the J call TRBJ1-1, with a possible D match to TRBD1 (6 bases). Trimming removed 10 bases from V and 9 bases from J, with 18 bases in between. CDR3 size: 12 residues.